This section outlines one T cell receptor beta chain sequence together with its context. This specimen comes from a study of blood T cell repertoires in COVID-19. Background on the study: Samples representing acute and convalescent COVID-19 were sourced from the United States, Italy and Spain. From T cells, B-cell-depleted T cells, or PBMCs came the material, which was cDNA or gDNA.

In the original processing: For nucleated cells, counts were estimated from reference gene primer amplification. Assay used: immunoSEQ multiplex PCR; TCRdb lists only in-frame clones, some missing. V and J calls and clone size are those listed in that table; D and trimming were worked out from the DNA. This sample has around 160,000 clones, with more than 80% found just once. Germline V lookup: CDR1 SNHLY, CDR2 FYNNEI. V dropped 8 bases and J dropped 0 bases, with 13 bases sitting between them. This CDR3 spans 14 amino acids. The sequenced sample consisted of peripheral blood. The V and J genes are TRBV2 and TRBJ1-1; a weak D match, TRBD1 (6 bases). This clonotype was obtained from a human donor with acute or convalescent COVID-19. The donor label of this sample is uncertain. The CDR3, as DNA: TGTGCCAGCTCACGGACAGCCTTGAACACTGAAGCTTTCTTT. Translating gives CASSRTALNTEAFF.